This T cell receptor (beta chain) comes out of a study of CD8 T cells in Susac syndrome. The authors carried out high-throughput sequencing of TCR beta. They applied it to CD8+ and CD4+ T cells obtained from blood. The TEMRA cells underwent FACS enrichment, while the CD8+ and CD4+ T cells underwent negative isolation. It was with random hexamers that roughly 0.45 to 1 ug RNA was reverse transcribed. An immunoSEQ multiplex PCR generated amplified TCR beta CDR3 products spanning 54 Vbeta and 13 Jbeta. MiXCR was run by TCRdb on the immunoSEQ multiplex PCR reads, yielding one entry per CDR3 protein. Counted here are 150,000 to 180,000 distinct CDR3 sequences, 85% to 95% occurring once; the ten biggest clones make up roughly 0.21%. This TCR came from a human donor with multiple sclerosis. Sequenced sample: CD8+ T cells from PBMCs.

The CDR3 protein is CASSLGTGTGVYGYTF. The CDR3 DNA sequence: TGTGCCAGCAGTTTAGGGACCGGGACAGGGGTTTATGGCTACACCTTC. This chain connects TRBV27 to TRBJ1-2; the match to TRBD1 covers 10 bases. In germline, CDR1 is MNHEY, CDR2 SMNVEV (reference sequence). The V and J ends lost 2 bases and 5 bases, in that order; junction bases with no gene match: 8. The CDR3 is 16 amino acids.